This TCR beta chain was obtained from a study of T cell clones after liver transplantation. At the level of the study: A pre-transplant mixed lymphocyte reaction with TCRbeta sequencing defined graft-donor-reactive clones followed in post-transplant blood. Apart from a few HCV-positive recipients, transplants were for non-autoimmune, non-viral reasons. Tolerant meant at least one year fully off immunosuppression without liver enzymes above twice normal. General study results and limits: These preliminary findings come from unstandardized post-transplant sampling times.

Some clones are missing from TCRdb's copy, which holds only in-frame ones; the method was immunoSEQ multiplex PCR. The sample includes roughly 100,000 clones, approximately 78% of them seen just once. Comment on this clone: The antigen is not known.

The germline V gene encodes CDR1 SGDLS and CDR2 YYNGEE. With 0 bases clipped from V and 3 bases from J, the junction kept 5 bases outside the gene matches. The CDR3 has 15 residues. The TCR comes from a human donor who received a liver transplant. The V and J genes are TRBV9 and TRBJ2-7, with TRBD2 identical over 8 bases. The specimen was CD4+ T cells from blood, collected before liver transplant. The CDR3 DNA reads TGTGCCAGCAGCGTAGCCGGGACTAGAGACTACGAGCAGTACTTC. It specifies CASSVAGTRDYEQYF.